The 24 T cell receptor beta chains listed next were all sequenced from one sample in a study of blood T cell repertoires in COVID-19. The protocol was immunoSEQ multiplex PCR, while the TCRdb copy is restricted to in-frame clones and leaves out a portion. The sample records some 110,000 clones, roughly nine tenths being singletons. Sequenced input: peripheral blood. The receptors come from a man aged 65 to 85 who had recovered from COVID-19.

This clone was counted a single time. At one boundary the junction diverges from the germline segment, which might be a read error. The chain has TRBV4-2 and TRBJ1-6; TRBD1 might be the D (5 bases). CDR1 and CDR2 (germline): LGHNA, YNFKEQ. CDR3 length: 17 amino acids. The CDR3 DNA reads as TGTGCCAGCAGCCCCCCCGCCGGGGGTTTTTATAGTTCACCCCTCCACTTT. It specifies CASSPPAGGFYSSPLHF.

This sequence joins TRBV27 and TRBJ2-5, with D possibly TRBD2 on 5 matching bases. The CDR3 has 16 residues. V shed 6 bases and J shed 1 base, with 18 bases lying between them. Per the germline V gene, CDR1 is MNHEY and CDR2 is SMNVEV (reference sequence). CDR3 loop: CASRGISGKLQETQYF. For the CDR3, the DNA is TGTGCCAGCAGGGGGATAAGCGGAAAACTCCAAGAGACCCAGTACTTC.

This chain connects TRBV7-2 to TRBJ1-2; a possible D gene is TRBD1 (5 bases). V was pared by 1 base and J by 8 bases, with 14 bases between. This CDR3 contains 14 residues. CDR1 and CDR2 from the germline V gene are SGHTA and FQGNSA. Here the CDR3 DNA reads TGTGCCAGCAGCTTAGGGACAACCGTCGGGGGCTACACCTTC. Translating it yields CASSLGTTVGGYTF. The full variable domain, with the rest looked up from reference TRBV7-2 and TRBJ1-2, is GAGVSQSPSNKVTEKGKDVELRCDPISGHTALYWYRQSLGQGLEFLIYFQGNSAPDKSGLPSDRFSAERTGGSVSTLTIQRTQQEDSAVYLCASSLGTTVGGYTFGSGTRLTVV.

The chain couples TRBV2 to TRBJ2-3; 11 bases match TRBD2. V trimming: 1 base; J trimming: 1 base; junction bases outside the gene matches: 4. CDR1 is SNHLY and CDR2 is FYNNEI in the germline V gene. This CDR3 is built from 17 residues. The DNA for the CDR3 is TGTGCCAGCAGTGAAGGGGATAGCGGGGGGGGCACAGATACGCAGTATTTT. This codes for CASSEGDSGGGTDTQYF.

The CDR3 DNA follows: TGTGCCAGCAGTTTTCAGGGGGCGGTTGTTCTTGGGGAGCTGTTTTTT. It codes for CASSFQGAVVLGELFF. This chain uses TRBV28 with TRBJ2-2; 8 nucleotides match TRBD1. The V segment lost 3 bases and the J segment 8 bases; nucleotides outside the gene matches: 11. The CDR3 has 16 amino acids. In germline, CDR1 is MDHEN, CDR2 SYDVKM.

The chain combines TRBV6-5 with TRBJ1-1, with D unclear. CDR1 is MNHEY and CDR2 is SVGAGI in the germline V gene. This CDR3 is built from 13 residues. V was shortened by 1 base and J by 1 base, with 4 bases between the two germline ends. The CDR3 coding sequence is TGTGCCAGCAGTTACTACTGGAACACTGAAGCTTTCTTT. This sequence encodes CASSYYWNTEAFF.

This rearrangement joins TRBV15 to TRBJ1-5; no firm D call. V was trimmed by 1 base and J by 0 bases, leaving 10 bases between them. The CDR3 covers 16 residues. Germline CDR1 LNHNV, CDR2 YYDKDF (reference sequence). CDR3 amino acids: CATSRGGGDSNQPQHF. CDR3 nucleotides: TGTGCCACCAGCAGAGGAGGTGGCGATAGCAATCAGCCCCAGCATTTT.

This chain uses TRBV4-1 with TRBJ1-2, with D possibly being TRBD1 (6 bases). The V and J ends lost 2 bases and 11 bases respectively, with 15 bases between them. Germline V gives CDR1 MGHRA, CDR2 YSYEKL. CDR3 length equals 13 residues. CDR3: CASSQKQGRGYTF. CDR3 bases: TGCGCCAGCAGCCAAAAACAGGGAAGGGGATACACCTTC.

The chain is built from TRBV12-5 and TRBJ1-3, with TRBD1 matching over 11 bases. Trimming removed 0 bases from V and 5 bases from J; junction bases left unmatched: 3. The CDR3 sequence is 16 residues long. Per germline, CDR1 LGHNT and CDR2 FRNRAP. CDR3 residues: CASGLVGQGARNTIYF. In DNA form, the CDR3 reads TGTGCTAGTGGTTTGGTAGGACAGGGGGCTAGAAACACCATATATTTT.

The chain couples TRBV4-3 to TRBJ1-2, with TRBD1 matching 9 bases. This CDR3 contains 16 residues. Germline V gene lookup returns CDR1 LGHNA and CDR2 YSLEER. V shed 0 bases and J 4 bases; nucleotides not matched to a gene: 6. CDR3 sequence: CASSQEGTGSFYGYTF. DNA of the CDR3: TGCGCCAGCAGCCAAGAAGGGACAGGGTCTTTCTATGGCTACACCTTC.

The J gene is TRBJ1-2, the V gene TRBV5-8; TRBD1 might be the D (6 bases). The germline V and J ends were trimmed by 5 bases and 4 bases, with 12 bases remaining between them. Germline loops: CDR1 SGHTS, CDR2 YDEGEE. CDR3 length equals 13 residues. CDR3 sequence reads: CASRERQVYGYTF. The CDR3 DNA follows: TGTGCCAGCAGGGAAAGACAGGTCTATGGCTACACCTTC.

V and J are TRBV10-3 and TRBJ2-1, with D possibly TRBD1 on 6 matching bases. Germline V CDR1 and CDR2: ENHRY, SYGVKD. The CDR3 covers 17 residues. The ends were cut back, 4 bases at V and 3 bases at J, with 19 bases in the middle. The CDR3 is CAISVIQGAPNYNEQFF. CDR3 sequence (DNA): TGTGCCATCAGTGTAATACAGGGTGCACCAAACTACAATGAGCAGTTCTTC.

This chain joins TRBV6-4 and TRBJ1-2; TRBD1 aligns across 8 bases. The CDR3 has 15 residues. Trimming at V came to 0 bases and at J to 4 bases, leaving 4 bases not matched to a gene. Germline CDR1 reads MRHNA; CDR2 reads SNTAGT. The CDR3 DNA is TGTGCCAGCAGTGACTCCGGACAGGGAGCCTATGGCTACACCTTC. Amino acid sequence: CASSDSGQGAYGYTF.

Here the CDR3 DNA reads TGTGCCAGCTCACCCCGTACCCAGTCAGATACGCAGTATTTT. This translates into CASSPRTQSDTQYF. V gene TRBV18 combines with J gene TRBJ2-3; the D is unclear. The ends were cut back, 3 bases at V and 4 bases at J, with 11 bases in the middle. This CDR3 comprises 14 residues. Germline CDR1 is KGHSH and CDR2 is LQKENI.

The chain uses TRBV20-1 and TRBJ2-3; the match to TRBD2 covers 8 bases. J was trimmed by 3 bases and V by 6 bases; bases with no gene match: 8. The germline CDR1 and CDR2 sequences are DFQATT and SNEGSKA (reference sequence). The CDR3 consists of 14 residues. The CDR3 nucleotides are TGCAGTGCCAGTTCCGGGGGGGCAACAGATACGCAGTATTTT. This gives the protein CSASSGGATDTQYF.

This clone was seen a few times. This sequence joins TRBV3-1 (or the pseudogene TRBV3-2) and TRBJ1-1, with D maybe TRBD1 (5 bases). The V gene lost 5 bases and the J gene lost 8 bases, with 15 bases spanning the gap. CDR1 is LGHDT, CDR2 YNNKEL, per germline (reference sequence). This CDR3 has 13 amino acids. The CDR3 region has the DNA TGTGCCAGCAGCAATTTACCAGGGTCAGAAGCTTTCTTT. It yields the protein CASSNLPGSEAFF.

The J gene is TRBJ2-1, the V gene TRBV11-1, with D tentatively TRBD1 (6 bases). The germline V gene encodes CDR1 SGHAT and CDR2 FQDESV (reference sequence). There are 15 residues in the CDR3. V lost 6 bases and J 6 bases, leaving 18 bases between the germline ends. The CDR3 bases are TGTGCCAGCAGAGATACTACAGGGAGCTCCAATGAGCAGTTCTTC. This codes for CASRDTTGSSNEQFF.

This clone has just a few counts. V gene TRBV28 combines with J gene TRBJ2-1, with 12 bases lining up with TRBD2. The CDR3 spans 15 residues. The junction had 6 bases not matched to a gene; V was cut back by 4 bases and J by 8 bases. The germline V gene has CDR1 MDHEN and CDR2 SYDVKM. The CDR3 DNA reads as TGTGCCAGCAGTTCCCCACTAGCGGGAGGCTATGAGCAGTTCTTC. Translating gives CASSSPLAGGYEQFF.

The chain combines TRBV25-1 with TRBJ2-5, with 9 bases aligning to TRBD1. The CDR3 loop spans 16 amino acids. CDR1 and CDR2 from the germline V gene are MGHDK and SYGVNS. Trimming removed 3 bases from V and 2 bases from J; junction bases left unmatched: 7. CDR3 sequence: CASSEPGTGLQETQYF. CDR3 DNA: TGTGCCAGCAGTGAGCCCGGGACAGGGCTACAAGAGACCCAGTACTTC.

The V call is TRBV28, the J call TRBJ2-5; 8 bases align to TRBD2. After removal of 8 bases from V and 2 bases from J, the junction contained 4 bases not matched to a gene. The CDR3 runs 13 residues. Per germline, CDR1 MDHEN and CDR2 SYDVKM. CDR3 residues: CASSASGQETQYF. CDR3 nucleotides: TGTGCCAGCTCGGCTAGCGGGCAAGAGACCCAGTACTTC.

This clone appeared a few times. CDR3 sequence reads: CASSVGGGLSSSYNEQFF. In DNA form, the CDR3 reads TGTGCCAGCAGCGTAGGAGGGGGTCTATCGAGCTCCTACAATGAGCAGTTCTTC. This chain joins TRBV9 and TRBJ2-1; TRBD1 is a possible D gene (6 bases). Deletions cut 0 bases from V and 0 bases from J, with 16 bases between. Germline V gene lookup returns CDR1 SGDLS and CDR2 YYNGEE. There are 18 residues in the CDR3.

The chain carries TRBV2 and TRBJ2-3; 7 positions agree with TRBD2. The CDR3 is made up of 16 amino acids. V gave up 0 bases and J gave up 0 bases; unmatched junction bases: 3. The germline gives CDR1 SNHLY, CDR2 FYNNEI. CDR3 nucleotides: TGTGCCAGCAGTGAAGCGCCCGGGGGGAGCACAGATACGCAGTATTTT. The encoded protein is CASSEAPGGSTDTQYF.

V usage is TRBV9 and J usage is TRBJ2-3; TRBD2 aligns across 8 bases. The CDR3 loop spans 15 amino acids. V was clipped by 3 bases and J by 6 bases; unmatched bases: 9. Germline V lookup: CDR1 SGDLS, CDR2 YYNGEE. CDR3 sequence (DNA): TGTGCCAGCAGCGCCTCAGCGGGAGCGTTGGATACGCAGTATTTT. Translated, it gives CASSASAGALDTQYF. Filled out from reference TRBV9 and TRBJ2-3, the complete variable domain reads DSGVTQTPKHLITATGQRVTLRCSPRSGDLSVYWYQQSLDQGLQFLIQYYNGEERAKGNILERFSAQQFPDLHSELNLSSLELGDSALYFCASSASAGALDTQYFGPGTRLTVL.

The chain recombines TRBV30 with TRBJ2-6; possibly TRBD2 for D (5 bases). The CDR3 spans 15 residues. The germline gives CDR1 GTSNPN, CDR2 SVGIG (reference sequence). Between the trimmed V and J ends, which lost 1 base and 0 bases, there was a span of 7 bases. The CDR3 bases are TGTGCCTGGAGTGACGGGAACTCTGGGGCCAACGTCCTGACTTTC. This translates into CAWSDGNSGANVLTF.